This T cell receptor beta chain was sequenced during a study of cytomegalovirus exposure and HLA in healthy donors. Regarding the study as a whole: Trimming of TCR beta V- and J-genes showed a link, identified in a later analysis, to a missense DCLRE1C variant.

The study ran its PCR with 60 Vbeta and 13 Jbeta primers. Original handling: Approximately 11 million of the roughly 80 million unique TCR beta chains counted in a later analysis were shared. Measured with immunoSEQ multiplex PCR; TCRdb has only the in-frame clones, and not every one. Clone size and the V and J calls come from that table; the DNA yielded D and trimming. Of 90,000 to 150,000 clones listed, 60% to 85% are singletons. Of note for this clone: Its cognate antigen is unknown.

The sample comprised PBMCs. The clonotype was recovered from a woman younger than 45 in good health and CMV-seropositive.

Here the CDR3 DNA reads TGTGCCATCGCCCCCCGGCTAGCGGGTACACAGACCCAGTACTTC. This gives the protein CAIAPRLAGTQTQYF. V gene TRBV10-3 combines with J gene TRBJ2-5, with 8 bases matching TRBD2. This CDR3 is 15 amino acids long. In germline, CDR1 is ENHRY, CDR2 SYGVKD. J was trimmed by 6 bases and V by 8 bases; bases with no gene match: 14.